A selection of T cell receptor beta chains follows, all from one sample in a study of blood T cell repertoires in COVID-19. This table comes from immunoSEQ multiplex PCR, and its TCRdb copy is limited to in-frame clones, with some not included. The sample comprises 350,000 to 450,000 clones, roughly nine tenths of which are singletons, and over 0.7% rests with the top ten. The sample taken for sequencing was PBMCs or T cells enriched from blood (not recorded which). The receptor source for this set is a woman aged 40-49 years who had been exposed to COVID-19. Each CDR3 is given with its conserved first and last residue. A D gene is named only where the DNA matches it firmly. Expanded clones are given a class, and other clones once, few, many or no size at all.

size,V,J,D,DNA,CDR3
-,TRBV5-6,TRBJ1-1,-,TGTGCCAGCAGCTTGGCTCTGAACACTGAAGCTTTCTTT,CASSLALNTEAFF
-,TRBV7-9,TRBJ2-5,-,TGTGCCAGCAGCTTTAGAGGGGGGGAAGAAGAGACCCAGTACTTC,CASSFRGGEEETQYF
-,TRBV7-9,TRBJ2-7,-,TGTGCCAGCAGCTTATACGGGAGGGGGCTGTACGAGCAGTACTTC,CASSLYGRGLYEQYF
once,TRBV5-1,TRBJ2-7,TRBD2,TGCGCCAGCAGCTTGGAGGGGAGGGCGGGCTACGAGCAGTACTTC,CASSLEGRAGYEQYF
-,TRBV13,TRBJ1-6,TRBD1,TGTGCCAGCAGCTTCGGACAGGGGGTTAATTCACCCCTCCACTTT,CASSFGQGVNSPLHF
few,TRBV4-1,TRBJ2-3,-,TGCGCCAGCAGCCAAGGGAGGGGACCTACAGATACGCAGTATTTT,CASSQGRGPTDTQYF
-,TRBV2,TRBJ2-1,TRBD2,TGTGCCAGCAGTGTCCGAGCGGGAGAGGCGGGAGAGCAGTTCTTC,CASSVRAGEAGEQFF
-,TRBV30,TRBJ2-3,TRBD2,TGTGCCTCGACTAGCGGGGGCACAGATACGCAGTATTTT,CASTSGGTDTQYF
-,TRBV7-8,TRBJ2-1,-,TGTGCCAGCAGCTTAGGTACGTCGGACAGCCGCTACAATGAGCAGTTCTTC,CASSLGTSDSRYNEQFF
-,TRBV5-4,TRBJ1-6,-,TGTGCCAGCAGCAATCCGGGACAAGGGAATTCACCCCTCCACTTT,CASSNPGQGNSPLHF
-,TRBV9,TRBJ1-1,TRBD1,TGTGCCAGCAGCGTAGAGGGACAGGGGGCCAAGAACACTGAAGCTTTCTTT,CASSVEGQGAKNTEAFF
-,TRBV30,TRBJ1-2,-,TGTGCCTGGAGGCAGGACGACAGGACCTATGGCTACACCTTC,CAWRQDDRTYGYTF
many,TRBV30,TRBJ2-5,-,TGTGCCTGGGATACAGGGAATGAAAAGACCCAGTACTTC,CAWDTGNEKTQYF
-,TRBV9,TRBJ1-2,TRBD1,TGTGCCAGCAGCGTAGCAGGGGACAGGGTTAATCATGGCTACACCTTC,CASSVAGDRVNHGYTF
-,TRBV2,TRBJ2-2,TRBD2,TGTGCCACCTCCCGGGGGGGGCCGGTCACCGGGGAGCTGTTTTTT,CATSRGGPVTGELFF
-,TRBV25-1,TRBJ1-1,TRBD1,TGTGCCAGCAGTGATCGACCTAGACAGGGGTGGGCTGAAGCTTTCTTT,CASSDRPRQGWAEAFF
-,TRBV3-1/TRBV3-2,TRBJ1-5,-,TGTGCCAGCAGCCAAGATTCGACCAGGGTCGGAAATCAGCCCCAGCATTTT,CASSQDSTRVGNQPQHF
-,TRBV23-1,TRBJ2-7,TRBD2,TGCGCCAGCAGTCAATCTGGGACTAGCGGGACCTACGAGCAGTACTTC,CASSQSGTSGTYEQYF
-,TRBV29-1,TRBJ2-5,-,TGCAGCGTAAAAGCGTTGCAAGAGACCCAGTACTTC,CSVKALQETQYF
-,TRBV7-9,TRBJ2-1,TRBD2,TGTGCCAGCAGCTTAAGACTAGCGGCGGAGGAGCAGTTCTTC,CASSLRLAAEEQFF
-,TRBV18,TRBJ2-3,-,TGTGCCAGCTCACCACCAAGCAGGAGCACAGATACGCAGTATTTT,CASSPPSRSTDTQYF
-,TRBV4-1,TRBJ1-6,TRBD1,TGCGCCAGCAGCCAAGCACGGACAGGGGGTTGGTCACCCCTCCACTTT,CASSQARTGGWSPLHF
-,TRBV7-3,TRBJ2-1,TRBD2,TGTGCCAGCAGCTTAGAGCGGGGGTTCAATGAGCAGTTCTTC,CASSLERGFNEQFF
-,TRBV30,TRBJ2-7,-,TGTGCCTGGAGTGGGCTAGGAGGTGCCTACGAGCAGTACTTC,CAWSGLGGAYEQYF
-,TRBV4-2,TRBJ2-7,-,TGTGCCAGCAGCCCTCCCTCCCGGGTCTACGAGCAGTACTTC,CASSPPSRVYEQYF
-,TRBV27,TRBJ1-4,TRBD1,TGTGCCAGCAGTCTAAGAACGAGGGGGCACAATGAAAAACTGTTTTTT,CASSLRTRGHNEKLFF
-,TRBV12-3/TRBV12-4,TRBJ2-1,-,TGTGCCAGCCGCGACTCCTCCTACAATGAGCAGTTCTTC,CASRDSSYNEQFF
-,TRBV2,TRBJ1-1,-,TGTGCCAGCAGTGGATACAGGACGAACACTGAAGCTTTCTTT,CASSGYRTNTEAFF
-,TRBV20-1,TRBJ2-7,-,TGCAGTGCTAGTACGTCGACCGCTAGGCAGTACTTC,CSASTSTARQYF
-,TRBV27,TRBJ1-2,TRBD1,TGTGCCAGCAGTTTAGGGGGACAGCTAGACTATGGCTACACCTTC,CASSLGGQLDYGYTF
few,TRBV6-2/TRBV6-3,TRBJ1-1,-,TGTGCCAGCAGTTACTCGCCGGGGAACACTGAAGCTTTCTTT,CASSYSPGNTEAFF
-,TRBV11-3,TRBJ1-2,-,TGTGCCAGCAGCTTCGGAGGGGTCCCGTATGGCTACACCTTC,CASSFGGVPYGYTF
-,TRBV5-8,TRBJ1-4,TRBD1,TGTGCCAGCAGCAAAGGGACAGGGGCAACTAATGAAAAACTGTTTTTT,CASSKGTGATNEKLFF
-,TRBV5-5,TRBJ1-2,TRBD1,TGTGCCAGCAGTCCCGGGACAGGGGTCTATGGCTACACCTTC,CASSPGTGVYGYTF
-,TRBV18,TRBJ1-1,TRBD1,TGTGCCAGCTCTCTCTCGGAGACAGGGAAGACTGAAGCTTTCTTT,CASSLSETGKTEAFF
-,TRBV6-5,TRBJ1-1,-,TGTGCCAGCAGTTACCTCGGGAACACTGAAGCTTTCTTT,CASSYLGNTEAFF
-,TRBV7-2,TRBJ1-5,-,TGTGCCAGCAGCTTATCTACAGACTATAGCAATCAGCCCCAGCATTTT,CASSLSTDYSNQPQHF